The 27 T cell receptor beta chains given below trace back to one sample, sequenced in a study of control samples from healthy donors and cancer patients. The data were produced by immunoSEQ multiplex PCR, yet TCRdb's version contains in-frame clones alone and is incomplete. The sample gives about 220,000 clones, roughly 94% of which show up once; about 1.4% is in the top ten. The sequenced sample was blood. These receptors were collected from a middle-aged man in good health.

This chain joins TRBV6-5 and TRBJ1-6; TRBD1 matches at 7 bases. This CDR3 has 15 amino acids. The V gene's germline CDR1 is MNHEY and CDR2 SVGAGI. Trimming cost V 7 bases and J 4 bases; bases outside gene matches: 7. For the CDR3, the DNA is TGTGCCAGCACTGGGGGGACAGCTTATAATTCACCCCTCCACTTT. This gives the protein CASTGGTAYNSPLHF.

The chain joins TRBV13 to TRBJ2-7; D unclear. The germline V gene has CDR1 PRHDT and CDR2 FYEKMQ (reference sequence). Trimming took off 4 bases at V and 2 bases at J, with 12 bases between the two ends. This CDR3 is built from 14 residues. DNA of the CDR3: TGTGCCAGCAGCTCGGGTAGGGCGGCCTACGAGCAGTACTTC. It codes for CASSSGRAAYEQYF.

This CDR3 is CASSQTHEKLFF. Here the CDR3 DNA reads TGTGCCAGCAGCCAGACACATGAAAAACTGTTTTTT. The chain carries TRBV3-1 (or the pseudogene TRBV3-2) and TRBJ1-4, with D hard to call. The V and J ends lost 3 bases and 6 bases respectively, with 5 bases between them. The germline V gene encodes CDR1 LGHDT and CDR2 YNNKEL (reference sequence). This CDR3 is built from 12 residues.

The CDR3 DNA reads TGTGCCAGCAGCTTAGGAGGGTCCCACAATGAGCAGTTCTTC. It encodes CASSLGGSHNEQFF. V gene TRBV5-4 combines with J gene TRBJ2-1, with D perhaps matching TRBD2 (6 bases). V shed 2 bases and J shed 5 bases, with 11 bases lying between them. This CDR3 contains 14 residues. Germline assignment: CDR1 SGHNT and CDR2 YYREEE (reference sequence).

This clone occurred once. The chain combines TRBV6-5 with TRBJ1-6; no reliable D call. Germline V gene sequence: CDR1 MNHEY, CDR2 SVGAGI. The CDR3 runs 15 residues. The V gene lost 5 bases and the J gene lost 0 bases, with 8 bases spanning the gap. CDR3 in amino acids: CASSRLSSYNSPLHF. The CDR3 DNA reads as TGTGCCAGCAGTCGACTGAGCTCCTATAATTCACCCCTCCACTTT.

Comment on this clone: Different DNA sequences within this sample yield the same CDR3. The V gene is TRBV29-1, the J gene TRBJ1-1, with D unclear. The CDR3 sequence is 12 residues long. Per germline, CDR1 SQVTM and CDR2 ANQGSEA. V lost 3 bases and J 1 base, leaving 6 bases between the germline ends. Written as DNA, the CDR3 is TGCAGCGTTGAGGGTGGGAACACTGAAGCTTTCTTT. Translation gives CSVEGGNTEAFF.

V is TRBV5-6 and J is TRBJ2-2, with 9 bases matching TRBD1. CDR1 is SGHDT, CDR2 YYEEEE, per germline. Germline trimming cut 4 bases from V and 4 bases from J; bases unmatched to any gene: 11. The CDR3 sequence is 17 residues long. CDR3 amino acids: CASSPVGGQGATGELFF. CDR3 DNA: TGTGCCAGCAGCCCTGTGGGGGGACAGGGAGCCACCGGGGAGCTGTTTTTT.

The CDR3 sequence is CASSLDGGKSQETQYF. DNA for the CDR3: TGTGCCAGCAGTTTGGACGGGGGGAAATCCCAAGAGACCCAGTACTTC. The rearrangement uses TRBV28 and TRBJ2-5, with 7 nucleotides matching TRBD2. Losses at the gene ends were 3 bases for V and 1 base for J; bases not matched to a gene: 8. This CDR3 has 16 residues. From germline, CDR1 is MDHEN and CDR2 SYDVKM.

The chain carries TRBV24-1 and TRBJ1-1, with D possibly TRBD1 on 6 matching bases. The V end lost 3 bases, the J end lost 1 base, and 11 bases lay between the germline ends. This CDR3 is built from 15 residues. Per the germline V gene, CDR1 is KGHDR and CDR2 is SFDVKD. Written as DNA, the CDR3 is TGTGCCACCAGTGATCCGACACAGGGGAACACTGAAGCTTTCTTT. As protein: CATSDPTQGNTEAFF.

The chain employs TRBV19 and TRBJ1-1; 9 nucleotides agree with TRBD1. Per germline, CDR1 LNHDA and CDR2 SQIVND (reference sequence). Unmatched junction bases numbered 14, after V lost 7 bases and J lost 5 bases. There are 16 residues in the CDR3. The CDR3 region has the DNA TGTGCCAGTACTCAATCACAGGGGGCGCGAGGTACTGAAGCTTTCTTT. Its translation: CASTQSQGARGTEAFF.

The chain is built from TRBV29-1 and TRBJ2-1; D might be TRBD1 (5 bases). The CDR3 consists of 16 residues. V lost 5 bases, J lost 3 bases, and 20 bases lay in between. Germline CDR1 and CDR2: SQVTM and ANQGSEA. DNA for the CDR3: TGCAGCGTTAAGAAGACCACAGGAAGGAACTACAATGAGCAGTTCTTC. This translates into CSVKKTTGRNYNEQFF.

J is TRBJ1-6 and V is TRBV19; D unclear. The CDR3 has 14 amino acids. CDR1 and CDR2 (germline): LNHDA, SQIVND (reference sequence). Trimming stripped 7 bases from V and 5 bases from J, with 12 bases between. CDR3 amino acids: CASTPDRDNSPLHF. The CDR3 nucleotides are TGTGCCAGTACCCCTGACCGGGATAATTCACCCCTCCACTTT.

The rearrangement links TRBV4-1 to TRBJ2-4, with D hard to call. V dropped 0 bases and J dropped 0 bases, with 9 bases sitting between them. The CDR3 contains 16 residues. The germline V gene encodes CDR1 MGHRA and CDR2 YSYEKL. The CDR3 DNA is TGCGCCAGCAGCCAAGACCAGACCCTAGCCAAAAACATTCAGTACTTC. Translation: CASSQDQTLAKNIQYF.

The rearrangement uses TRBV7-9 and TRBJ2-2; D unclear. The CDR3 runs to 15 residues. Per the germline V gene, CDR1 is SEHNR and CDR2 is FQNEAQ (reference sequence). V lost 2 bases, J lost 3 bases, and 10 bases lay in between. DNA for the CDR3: TGTGCCAGCAGCTTACTTCAGCGTCACACCGGGGAGCTGTTTTTT. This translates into CASSLLQRHTGELFF.

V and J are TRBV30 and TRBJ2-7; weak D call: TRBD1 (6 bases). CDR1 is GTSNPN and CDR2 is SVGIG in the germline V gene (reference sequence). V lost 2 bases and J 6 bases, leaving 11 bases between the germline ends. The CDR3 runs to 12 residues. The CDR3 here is CAWSKGVGEQYF. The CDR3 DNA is TGTGCCTGGAGTAAGGGGGTAGGCGAGCAGTACTTC.

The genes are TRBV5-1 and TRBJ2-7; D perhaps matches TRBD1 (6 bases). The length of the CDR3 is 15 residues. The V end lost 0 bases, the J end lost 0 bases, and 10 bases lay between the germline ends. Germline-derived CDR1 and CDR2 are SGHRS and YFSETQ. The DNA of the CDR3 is TGCGCCAGCAGCTTGGTGACAGGAAGCTCCTACGAGCAGTACTTC. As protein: CASSLVTGSSYEQYF.

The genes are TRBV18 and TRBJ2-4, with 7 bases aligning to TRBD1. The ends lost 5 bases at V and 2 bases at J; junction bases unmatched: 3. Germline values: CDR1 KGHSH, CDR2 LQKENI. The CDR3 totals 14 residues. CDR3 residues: CASSGDSSKNIQYF. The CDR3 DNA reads TGTGCCAGCTCAGGGGACAGCTCCAAAAACATTCAGTACTTC.

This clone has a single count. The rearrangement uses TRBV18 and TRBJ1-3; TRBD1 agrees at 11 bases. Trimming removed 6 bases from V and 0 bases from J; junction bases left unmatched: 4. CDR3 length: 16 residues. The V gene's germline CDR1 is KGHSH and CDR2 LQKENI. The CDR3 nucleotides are TGTGCCAGCTCGCCCGGGACAGGGGGCTCTGGAAACACCATATATTTT. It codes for CASSPGTGGSGNTIYF.

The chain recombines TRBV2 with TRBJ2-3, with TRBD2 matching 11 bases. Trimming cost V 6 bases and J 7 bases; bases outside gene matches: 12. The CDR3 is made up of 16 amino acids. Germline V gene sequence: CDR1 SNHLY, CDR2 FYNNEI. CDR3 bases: TGTGCCAGCAGAGTCGGGACTAGCGGACCACACCATACGCAGTATTTT. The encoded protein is CASRVGTSGPHHTQYF.

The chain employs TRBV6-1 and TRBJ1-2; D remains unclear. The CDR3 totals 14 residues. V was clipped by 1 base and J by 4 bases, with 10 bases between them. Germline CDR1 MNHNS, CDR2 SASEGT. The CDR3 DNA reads TGTGCCAGCAGTGAAGTTGACTGGGGCTATGGCTACACCTTC. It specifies CASSEVDWGYGYTF.

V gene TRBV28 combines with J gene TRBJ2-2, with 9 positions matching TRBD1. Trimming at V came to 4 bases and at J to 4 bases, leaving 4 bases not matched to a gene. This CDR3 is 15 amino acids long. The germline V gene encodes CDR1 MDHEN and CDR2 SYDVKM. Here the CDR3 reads CASSYRGQGTGELFF. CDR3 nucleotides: TGTGCCAGCAGTTACAGGGGGCAAGGCACCGGGGAGCTGTTTTTT.

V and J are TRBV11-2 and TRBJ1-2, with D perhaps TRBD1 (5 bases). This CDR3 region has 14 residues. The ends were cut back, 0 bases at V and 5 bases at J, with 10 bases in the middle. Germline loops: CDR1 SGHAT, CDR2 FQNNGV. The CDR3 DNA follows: TGTGCCAGCAGCTTAGAAGGGGCGGTGTATGGCTACACCTTC. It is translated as CASSLEGAVYGYTF.

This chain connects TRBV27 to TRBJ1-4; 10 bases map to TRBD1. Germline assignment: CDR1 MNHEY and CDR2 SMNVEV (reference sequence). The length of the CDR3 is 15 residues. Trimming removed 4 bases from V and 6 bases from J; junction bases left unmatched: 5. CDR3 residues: CASSSDRGPHEKLFF. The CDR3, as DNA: TGTGCCAGCAGTTCAGACAGGGGGCCTCATGAAAAACTGTTTTTT.

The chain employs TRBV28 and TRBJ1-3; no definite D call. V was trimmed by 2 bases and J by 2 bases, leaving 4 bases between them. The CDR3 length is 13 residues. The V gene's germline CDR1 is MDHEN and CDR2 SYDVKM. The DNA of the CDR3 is TGTGCCAGCAGTTTAGAGACTGGAAACACCATATATTTT. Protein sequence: CASSLETGNTIYF. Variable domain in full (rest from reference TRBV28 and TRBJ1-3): DVKVTQSSRYLVKRTGEKVFLECVQDMDHENMFWYRQDPGLGLRLIYFSYDVKMKEKGDIPEGYSVSREKKERFSLILESASTNQTSMYLCASSLETGNTIYFGEGSWLTVV.

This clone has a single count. CDR3 sequence reads: CASSLSSGTSGTQYF. CDR3 sequence (DNA): TGTGCCAGCAGCCTCTCTTCCGGGACCTCGGGGACCCAGTACTTC. This chain uses TRBV7-9 with TRBJ2-5; either TRBD1 or TRBD2 may supply D (5 bases each). The CDR3 totals 15 residues. Germline V gene sequence: CDR1 SEHNR, CDR2 FQNEAQ (reference sequence). V was pared by 5 bases and J by 7 bases, with 20 bases between.

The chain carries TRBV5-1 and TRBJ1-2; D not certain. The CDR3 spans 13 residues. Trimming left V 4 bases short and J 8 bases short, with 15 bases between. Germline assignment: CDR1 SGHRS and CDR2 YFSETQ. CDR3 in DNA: TGCGCCAGCAGCACCGGGCCCGCAGCCGGCTACACCTTC. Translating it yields CASSTGPAAGYTF.

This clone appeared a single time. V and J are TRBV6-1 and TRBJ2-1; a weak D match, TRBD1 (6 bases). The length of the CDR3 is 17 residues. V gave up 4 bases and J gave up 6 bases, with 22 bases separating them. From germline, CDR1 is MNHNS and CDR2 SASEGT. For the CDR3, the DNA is TGTGCCAGCAGTGCCTGGGACACCCGGTTTCCGGGCAATGAGCAGTTCTTC. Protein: CASSAWDTRFPGNEQFF.